The subject of this entry is one T cell receptor beta chain. The study ran its PCR with 60 Vbeta and 13 Jbeta primers. Some clones are missing from TCRdb's copy, which holds only in-frame ones; the method was immunoSEQ multiplex PCR. The sample yields some 160,000 clones, around 80% seen once. This entry belongs to a study of cytomegalovirus exposure and HLA in healthy donors. V lost 6 bases, J lost 3 bases, and 8 bases stayed unmatched. The CDR3 contains 15 residues. Germline-derived CDR1 and CDR2 are SNHLY and FYNNEI. V usage is TRBV2 and J usage is TRBJ2-3; TRBD2 matches at 8 bases. Specimen: PBMCs. The clonotype originates from a middle-aged man in good health and CMV-seronegative. DNA of the CDR3: TGTGCCAGCAGGGACCAAGGACTAGCAACAGATACGCAGTATTTT. Encoded protein: CASRDQGLATDTQYF.